This T cell receptor (beta chain) was recorded in a study of cytomegalovirus exposure and HLA in healthy donors. Study-level points and caveats: Some highly shared sequence variants likely arose as a pipeline artifact. A later analysis reportedly found fewer N-insertions in an Asian-associated ancestry cluster than the roughly 670-donor mean. Earlier analysis yielded a pattern in which most TCR beta V segments were productive about 90% or about 30% of the time.

In the case of this clone: Its target is not known.

The PCR contained 60 Vbeta and 13 Jbeta primers. Repertoires were generated with immunoSEQ multiplex PCR, while TCRdb's copy carries only in-frame clones and drops some. The table has roughly 140,000 clones, roughly 80% seen once. The sequence came from a female donor in good health and CMV-seronegative. The sample taken for sequencing was PBMCs.

The CDR3 nucleotides read TGTGCCAGCAGCGTAGGGCAGGGAGGAACTGAAGCTTTCTTT. This translates into CASSVGQGGTEAFF. The chain is built from TRBV9 and TRBJ1-1; perhaps TRBD1 as D (5 bases). The CDR3 loop spans 14 amino acids. Germline assignment: CDR1 SGDLS and CDR2 YYNGEE. V gave up 0 bases and J gave up 5 bases, with 11 bases separating them. The whole variable domain, filled in from reference TRBV9 and TRBJ1-1, reads DSGVTQTPKHLITATGQRVTLRCSPRSGDLSVYWYQQSLDQGLQFLIQYYNGEERAKGNILERFSAQQFPDLHSELNLSSLELGDSALYFCASSVGQGGTEAFFGQGTRLTVV.